This record looks at one TCR beta chain sequence and its context. Its target is not known. From germline, CDR1 is SGHVS and CDR2 FQNEAQ. The CDR3 contains 17 residues. V was cut by 0 bases and J by 1 base, with 13 bases left in between. Deep-level running was used for the assay. The assay was immunoSEQ multiplex PCR, and TCRdb's table has in-frame clones only and misses some. The data contain approximately 1.1 million clones, approximately 80% of them singletons. The sample belongs to a study of shared clonotypes between healthy human individuals. The study, taken as a whole, reports: In contrast to clonotypes shared by all four donors, non-shared clonotypes had lower generation probabilities. Among donors, sharing of clonotypes was expected to be affected by sequencing depth.

The rearrangement joins TRBV7-8 to TRBJ2-4; maybe TRBD2 (6 bases). This clonotype was sampled from a man younger than 35 in good health. Some clones in this sample may be carry-over from other donors' samples. The sample was memory CD4+ T cells from PBMCs. The subset denotes: CD45RA-negative fraction. CDR3 coding DNA: TGTGCCAGCAGCTTAGCGGTGGGGGAGGCGGCCAAAAACATTCAGTACTTC. Translation: CASSLAVGEAAKNIQYF.